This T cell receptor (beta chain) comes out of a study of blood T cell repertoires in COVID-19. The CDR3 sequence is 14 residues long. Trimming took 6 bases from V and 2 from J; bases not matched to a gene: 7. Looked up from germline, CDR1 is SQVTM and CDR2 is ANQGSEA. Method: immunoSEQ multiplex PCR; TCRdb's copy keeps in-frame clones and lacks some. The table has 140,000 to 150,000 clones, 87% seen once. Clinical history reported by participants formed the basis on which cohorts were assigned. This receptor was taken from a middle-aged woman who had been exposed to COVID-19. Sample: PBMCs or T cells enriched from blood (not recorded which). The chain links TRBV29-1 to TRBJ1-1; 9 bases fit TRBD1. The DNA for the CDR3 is TGCAGCGTAGGAAAACAGGGGGCAAACACTGAAGCTTTCTTT. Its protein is CSVGKQGANTEAFF. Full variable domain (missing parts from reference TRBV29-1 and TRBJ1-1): SAVISQKPSRDICQRGTSLTIQCQVDSQVTMMFWYRQQPGQSLTLIATANQGSEATYESGFVIDKFPISRPNLTFSTLTVSNMSPEDSSIYLCSVGKQGANTEAFFGQGTRLTVV.